This T cell receptor beta chain was recovered during a study of blood T cell repertoires in COVID-19. Study in general: Italy, Spain and the United States were the sources of the convalescent and acute COVID-19 samples. Sources were T cells, B-cell-depleted T cells, or PBMCs; the material itself was cDNA or gDNA.

The CDR3 totals 14 residues. V was trimmed by 0 bases and J by 4 bases, leaving 7 bases between them. CDR1 and CDR2 (germline): SGHRS, YFSETQ. Original processing methods: Estimates of nucleated cell counts were drawn from the amplification of reference gene primers. Clones were sequenced by immunoSEQ multiplex PCR, and TCRdb holds only the in-frame ones, with some missing. The V and J calls and clone size come from that table; D and trimming were worked out from the DNA. The table lists 300,000 or so clones, approximately 87% of them singletons. This clone was recorded once. The source of this sequence is a woman aged 45-59 years who had recovered from COVID-19. The sequenced sample consisted of peripheral blood. The rearrangement uses TRBV5-1 and TRBJ2-2; D gene unclear. CDR3 in amino acids: CASSLDPFTGELFF. In DNA form, the CDR3 reads TGCGCCAGCAGCTTGGATCCGTTCACCGGGGAGCTGTTTTTT.